This T cell receptor (beta chain) was profiled in a study of metastatic and nonmetastatic thyroid tumors (dated by TCRdb to about 2020). Regarding the study in general: Repertoires were compared across peripheral blood and tumor or nodule tissue samples from malignant and benign thyroid patients.

This clone was seen at least ten times. Its antigen remains undetermined. Base qualities were left out, and no much larger clone turns up one base away. The protocol used for the library was PCR. TCRdb lists the instrument as Illumina HiSeq 4000. High-throughput sequencing was used to profile the CDR3 region of the TCR beta-chain in every patient. Under the source paper's analysis protocol: Drawing on CDR3 differences between clinicopathological groups, the researchers built a classifier meant to tell apart patients with distant-metastatic papillary thyroid cancer. The Shannon index was used to measure repertoire diversity, and the Morisita-Horn index was used to measure how similar tumor and blood repertoires were. The raw public reads went through TCRdb reprocessing: fastp at Q25, MiXCR clone calling, in-frame beta chains kept. These V and J calls are TCRdb output, not the study's own analysis. The sample table holds about 62,000 clones, of which 4% to 4.5% were seen once. The ten largest clones add up to about a fifth of the sample.

Broader findings and caveats from the paper: TCR beta diversity was reported as significantly higher in malignant tumors than in benign nodules, in both blood and tumor samples.

The CDR3 spans 14 residues, from the cysteine through the phenylalanine. CDR3 DNA only is kept here, 42 bases in frame from base 1. The CDR1 and CDR2 encoded by the germline V gene are SGHNT and YENEEA. Between the V and J ends, shortened by 5 bases and 10 bases respectively, the junction contains 15 bases. No patient had received any treatment before thyroid surgery. Using T-cell receptor beta sequencing, the study looked back at clinical samples from patients collected from about 2011 to 2018. The rearranged segments are TRBV11-3 and TRBJ1-6, and perhaps TRBD1 as D gene, on 5 matching bases. The sequence came from a female donor with papillary thyroid cancer or a benign thyroid nodule (not recorded which). Some clones in this sample may be carry-over from other donors' samples. The sequencing input was blood. The CDR3 loop reads CASSPSQGGSPLHF. The DNA is TGTGCCAGCAGCCCATCCCAGGGTGGGTCACCCCTCCACTTT. Where the CDR3 stops, the reference TRBV11-3 and TRBJ1-6 genes take over; the full variable domain is EAGVVQSPRYKIIEKKQPVAFWCNPISGHNTLYWYLQNLGQGPELLIRYENEEAVDDSQLPKDRFSAERLKGVDSTLKIQPAELGDSAVYLCASSPSQGGSPLHFGNGTRLTVT.